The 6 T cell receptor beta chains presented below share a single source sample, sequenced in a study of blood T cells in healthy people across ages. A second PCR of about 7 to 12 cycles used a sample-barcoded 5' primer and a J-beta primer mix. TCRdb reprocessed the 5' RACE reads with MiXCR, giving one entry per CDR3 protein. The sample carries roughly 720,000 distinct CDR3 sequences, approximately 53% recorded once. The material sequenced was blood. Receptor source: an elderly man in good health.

The DNA of the CDR3 is TGTGCCAGCGGTTGGGTCTCCTACAATGAGCAGTTCTTC. This gives the protein CASGWVSYNEQFF. The rearrangement uses TRBV12-3 or TRBV12-4 and TRBJ2-1, with D hard to call. This CDR3 is 13 amino acids long. Trimming shortened V by 8 bases and J by 0 bases, and 8 bases separated the two germline ends.

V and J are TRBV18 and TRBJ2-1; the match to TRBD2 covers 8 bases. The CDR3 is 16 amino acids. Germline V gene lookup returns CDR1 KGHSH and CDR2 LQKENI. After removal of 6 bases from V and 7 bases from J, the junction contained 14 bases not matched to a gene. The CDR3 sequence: CASSPPGGGRRNEQFF. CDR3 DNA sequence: TGTGCCAGCTCTCCTCCGGGGGGCGGGAGGCGAAATGAGCAGTTCTTC.

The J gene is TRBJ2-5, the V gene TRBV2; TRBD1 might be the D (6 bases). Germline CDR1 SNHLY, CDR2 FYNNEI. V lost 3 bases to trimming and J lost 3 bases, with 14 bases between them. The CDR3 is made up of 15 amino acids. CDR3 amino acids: CASSEGRGWEETQYF. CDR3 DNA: TGTGCCAGCAGTGAGGGCAGGGGTTGGGAAGAGACCCAGTACTTC.

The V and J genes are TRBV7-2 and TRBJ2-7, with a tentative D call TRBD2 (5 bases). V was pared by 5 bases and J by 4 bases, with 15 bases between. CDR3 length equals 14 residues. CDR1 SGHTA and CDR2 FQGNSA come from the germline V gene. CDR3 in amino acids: CASSALEGAYEQYF. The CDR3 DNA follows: TGTGCCAGCAGCGCCCTCGAGGGAGCATACGAGCAGTACTTC.

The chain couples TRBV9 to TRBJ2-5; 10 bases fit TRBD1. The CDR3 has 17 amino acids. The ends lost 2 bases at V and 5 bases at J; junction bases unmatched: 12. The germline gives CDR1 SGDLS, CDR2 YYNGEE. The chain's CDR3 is CASSVGDRGLVGETQYF. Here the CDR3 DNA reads TGTGCCAGCAGCGTCGGAGACAGGGGGCTAGTCGGGGAGACCCAGTACTTC.

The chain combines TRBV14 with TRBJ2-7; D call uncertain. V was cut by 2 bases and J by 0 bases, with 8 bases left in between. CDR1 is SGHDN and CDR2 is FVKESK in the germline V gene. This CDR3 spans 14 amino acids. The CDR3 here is CASSQHLSSYEQYF. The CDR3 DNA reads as TGTGCCAGCAGCCAACACCTTTCCTCCTACGAGCAGTACTTC. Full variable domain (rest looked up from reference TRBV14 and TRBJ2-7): EAGVTQFPSHSVIEKGQTVTLRCDPISGHDNLYWYRRVMGKEIKFLLHFVKESKQDESGMPNNRFLAERTGGTYSTLKVQPAELEDSGVYFCASSQHLSSYEQYFGPGTRLTVT.